Each of the 19 T cell receptor beta chains below was sequenced from the same sample in a study of CXCR3-negative and CXCR3-positive naive CD8 T cells. All TRB cDNA libraries came from 5' RACE performed with UMI labels. One entry per CDR3 protein, without DNA, is what TCRdb gives after re-calling the 5' RACE reads. The repertoire shows about 57,000 distinct CDR3 sequences; the top ten hold about 0.57%. The study, taken as a whole, reports: TRB CDR3s were more hydrophobic in CXCR3-positive than in CXCR3-negative naive cells.

Their specific antigens are unknown. Sequencing input: naive CXCR3+ CD8+ T cells from blood. Specified subset: CD45RO-CCR7+CD27+CD95- naive CD8+ T cells expressing CXCR3 (TNR3+). These receptors originate from a human donor in good health. Some clones in this sample may be carry-over from other donors' samples.

The V and J genes are TRBV4-3 and TRBJ1-5; the D call of TRBD1 rests on TCRdb alone, since no DNA is present to check it. Germline V gives CDR1 LGHNA, CDR2 YSLEER. The CDR3 has 15 amino acids. The CDR3 protein is CASSLYRGSQQPQHF.

V gene TRBV6-1 combines with J gene TRBJ2-7; the D gene TCRdb calls, TRBD1, cannot be checked with no DNA. The length of the CDR3 is 14 residues. The germline gives CDR1 MNHNS, CDR2 SASEGT. The CDR3 sequence is CASKSTGVSYEQYF.

The CDR3 protein is CASSPGQGVMNTEAFF. The chain couples TRBV5-1 to TRBJ1-1; TCRdb's D gene call, TRBD1, goes unchecked for lack of DNA. The CDR3 covers 16 residues. Germline-derived CDR1 and CDR2 are SGHRS and YFSETQ.

This chain links TRBV7-9 with TRBJ2-1; TCRdb reports TRBD1, a call that lacks DNA to check it against. The CDR3 runs to 14 residues. Looked up from germline, CDR1 is SEHNR and CDR2 is FQNEAQ (reference sequence). CDR3 sequence: CASSPRDRDNEQFF.

The chain carries TRBV7-8 and TRBJ2-2; no DNA is available, so the TRBD1 call from TCRdb remains unchecked. The CDR3 totals 16 residues. In germline, CDR1 is SGHVS, CDR2 FQNEAQ. The CDR3: CASSLVGQGGTGELFF. The full variable domain, with the rest looked up from reference TRBV7-8 and TRBJ2-2, is GAGVSQSPRYKVAKRGQDVALRCDPISGHVSLFWYQQALGQGPEFLTYFQNEAQLDKSGLPSDRFFAERPEGSVSTLKIQRTQQEDSAVYLCASSLVGQGGTGELFFGEGSRLTVL.

The V gene is TRBV4-3, the J gene TRBJ2-7; the TCRdb D gene call, TRBD1, has no DNA to confirm it. This CDR3 spans 15 amino acids. The germline gives CDR1 LGHNA, CDR2 YSLEER. CDR3 amino acids: CASSQDNGGAYEQYF.

V is TRBV5-8 and J is TRBJ1-2; there is no DNA to check the TCRdb D call of TRBD1. CDR3 length: 16 amino acids. CDR1 is SGHTS, CDR2 YDEGEE, per germline. The CDR3 spells CASSPRTVDANYGYTF.

The chain is built from TRBV2 and TRBJ2-7; TCRdb returns TRBD1, unconfirmable since there is no DNA. This CDR3 spans 14 amino acids. Germline V gives CDR1 SNHLY, CDR2 FYNNEI. The CDR3 loop reads CASSDPVYHYEQYF.

The chain combines TRBV20-1 with TRBJ1-2; TCRdb gives TRBD1 as the D gene, but with no DNA this cannot be confirmed. CDR3 length equals 15 residues. Germline CDR1 and CDR2: DFQATT and SNEGSKA (reference sequence). CDR3 amino acids: CSARRFSYLGGRYTF.

V usage is TRBV28 and J usage is TRBJ2-7; there is no DNA to check the TCRdb D call of TRBD1. Germline V gene sequence: CDR1 MDHEN, CDR2 SYDVKM. The CDR3 totals 15 residues. This CDR3 reads CASSEGTGFTYEQYF.

The chain employs TRBV11-2 and TRBJ1-1; there is no DNA to check the TCRdb D call of TRBD1. Per germline, CDR1 SGHAT and CDR2 FQNNGV. The CDR3 length is 16 residues. The CDR3: CASSSPEQIMNTEAFF.

The gene calls are TRBV29-1 and TRBJ1-2; the D call from TCRdb, TRBD1, cannot be confirmed without DNA. The CDR3 runs to 12 residues. Germline-derived CDR1 and CDR2 are SQVTM and ANQGSEA. Here the CDR3 reads CSVLTGAGGYTF. The full variable domain, completed using reference TRBV29-1 and TRBJ1-2, is SAVISQKPSRDICQRGTSLTIQCQVDSQVTMMFWYRQQPGQSLTLIATANQGSEATYESGFVIDKFPISRPNLTFSTLTVSNMSPEDSSIYLCSVLTGAGGYTFGSGTRLTVV.

Here the CDR3 reads CSGGEGSTEAFF. The chain carries TRBV29-1 and TRBJ1-1. The CDR3 sequence is 12 residues long. Per the germline V gene, CDR1 is SQVTM and CDR2 is ANQGSEA.

The V call is TRBV7-2, the J call TRBJ2-7. CDR3 size: 16 residues. Per germline, CDR1 SGHTA and CDR2 FQGNSA. CDR3 protein: CASSLDEGLGPYEQYF.

The chain uses TRBV20-1 and TRBJ1-1; TCRdb's D call of TRBD1 is untestable without DNA. Germline CDR1 reads DFQATT; CDR2 reads SNEGSKA (reference sequence). The CDR3 covers 12 residues. CDR3 loop: CSARVVQGDAFF.

The V and J genes are TRBV19 and TRBJ1-1; TCRdb returns TRBD1, unconfirmable since there is no DNA. Germline loops: CDR1 LNHDA, CDR2 SQIVND (reference sequence). This CDR3 comprises 17 residues. The CDR3: CASSIDPDSIARTEAFF.

This chain connects TRBV4-3 to TRBJ1-1. This CDR3 is built from 14 residues. Germline V gene sequence: CDR1 LGHNA, CDR2 YSLEER. The CDR3 loop reads CASSQARGSTEAFF.

The chain has TRBV5-5 and TRBJ2-7. Germline CDR1 reads SGHKS; CDR2 reads YYEKEE (reference sequence). CDR3 length: 15 residues. CDR3 sequence reads: CASSLAVSFSYEQYF.

The rearrangement uses TRBV29-1 and TRBJ1-1. The CDR3 spans 11 residues. Germline V lookup: CDR1 SQVTM, CDR2 ANQGSEA. This chain's CDR3 is CSVVLNTEAFF.